This is a list of T cell receptor beta chains from one sample in a study of cytomegalovirus exposure and HLA in healthy donors. The data were produced by immunoSEQ multiplex PCR, yet TCRdb's version contains in-frame clones alone and is incomplete. Among fewer than 250,000 clones listed, approximately 85% were seen once. Sequencing was performed on PBMCs. All receptors derive from a young man in good health and CMV-seronegative. Both conserved end residues are part of each CDR3. D genes are given only for firm matches. Where a row states a size, it is once, few, many or the class of an expanded clone; other rows omit it.

v_call,clone_size,j_call,d_call,cdr3_nt,cdr3_aa
TRBV11-2,-,TRBJ2-7,-,TGTGCCAGCAGCTTTATTAAATCCTACGAGCAGTACTTC,CASSFIKSYEQYF
TRBV7-9,-,TRBJ2-7,-,TGTGCCAGCAGCCCAAGTCCTGGGGGGGCACCAGGAGCCTACGAGCAGTACTTC,CASSPSPGGAPGAYEQYF
TRBV12-5,-,TRBJ2-3,TRBD2,TGTGCTAGTGGTAAACTAGCGGGGGGGACCACAGATACGCAGTATTTT,CASGKLAGGTTDTQYF
TRBV10-3,-,TRBJ2-1,TRBD2,TGTGCCATCAGAGCGGGAGGCTCTTACAATGAGCAGTTCTTC,CAIRAGGSYNEQFF
TRBV6-5,-,TRBJ1-4,-,TGTGCCAGCAGCCGGGGGGGGGAGGGCGAAAAACTGTTTTTT,CASSRGGEGEKLFF
TRBV7-9,once,TRBJ1-4,-,TGTGCCAGCAGTTCAGGGGTAACTGAAAAACTGTTTTTT,CASSSGVTEKLFF
TRBV11-2,-,TRBJ1-4,-,TGTGCCAGCAGCAAGGGCGCAGGGCGTAATGAAAAACTGTTTTTT,CASSKGAGRNEKLFF
TRBV11-2,-,TRBJ2-2,TRBD2,TGTGCCAGCAGCTTTACGGGAGGGGCCGGGGAGCTGTTTTTT,CASSFTGGAGELFF
TRBV6-6,-,TRBJ2-7,TRBD1,TGTGCCAGCAGTTCCTCAGGGACAGGGGGCGGAAACGAGCAGTACTTC,CASSSSGTGGGNEQYF
TRBV27,-,TRBJ1-3,-,TGTGCCAGCAGTCCGTACAGGAGCTCTGGAAACACCATATATTTT,CASSPYRSSGNTIYF
TRBV7-2,-,TRBJ2-7,TRBD1,TGTGCCAGCAGCTTATCCCCGGGACAGCTATACGAGCAGTACTTC,CASSLSPGQLYEQYF
TRBV4-3,-,TRBJ1-6,-,TGCGCCAGCAGCCAAGATTCCCGGGGTTCACCCCTCCACTTT,CASSQDSRGSPLHF
TRBV5-1,-,TRBJ2-3,-,TGCGCCAGCAGCCTTAACGAGCCAGGGAGGGGGGATACGCAGTATTTT,CASSLNEPGRGDTQYF
TRBV14,once,TRBJ1-2,-,TGTGCCAGCAGCCAAGTACAGGCCTCTGGCTACACCTTC,CASSQVQASGYTF
TRBV28,-,TRBJ2-1,TRBD2,TGTGCCAGTCTAGCGGGACAAGCGTACAATGAGCAGTTCTTC,CASLAGQAYNEQFF
TRBV5-6,-,TRBJ2-5,TRBD1,TGTGCCAGCAGCTTTGGGACAGGGGTAGAGACCCAGTACTTC,CASSFGTGVETQYF
TRBV5-4,-,TRBJ2-7,-,TGTGCCAGCAGCCCCGAGAGCAGGGTAAGCTACGAGCAGTACTTC,CASSPESRVSYEQYF
TRBV28,-,TRBJ2-1,TRBD2,TGTGCCCTAAGGGCTAGCGGGGGCAATGAGCAGTTCTTC,CALRASGGNEQFF
TRBV12-5,-,TRBJ2-1,-,TGTGCTAGTGGTAGTGTTGGGGGCCTTGGGAATGAGCAGTTCTTC,CASGSVGGLGNEQFF
TRBV19,-,TRBJ1-2,-,TGTGCCAGTAGTGCCTACAACTATGGCTACACCTTC,CASSAYNYGYTF
TRBV19,-,TRBJ1-1,TRBD1,TGTGCCAGGAGTATGGGTTTTAACAGGGGCCCTATGGGGAACACTGAAGCTTTCTTT,CARSMGFNRGPMGNTEAFF
TRBV7-9,-,TRBJ1-2,TRBD1,TGTGCCAGCAGCTTATCACAGGGGACCTATGGCTACACCTTC,CASSLSQGTYGYTF
TRBV7-6,-,TRBJ2-7,-,TGTGCCAGCAGCTTTACAGGGTACGAGCAGTACTTC,CASSFTGYEQYF
TRBV9,few,TRBJ1-2,-,TGTGCCAGCAGCGTAGATCCCGGTGCTGACTATGGCTACACCTTC,CASSVDPGADYGYTF
TRBV7-9,-,TRBJ2-7,TRBD1,TGTGCCAGCAGCTTAGGGACAGGGGGGCAGACCTACGAGCAGTACTTC,CASSLGTGGQTYEQYF
TRBV7-2,few,TRBJ1-2,-,TGTGCCAGCAGCCCTACGGCTAACTATGGCTACACCTTC,CASSPTANYGYTF
TRBV5-4,-,TRBJ2-1,-,TGTGCCAGCAGCTTAGATACTAATGAGCAGTTCTTC,CASSLDTNEQFF
TRBV6-5,-,TRBJ1-5,TRBD1,TGTGCCAGCAGCAGAGACAGGGGCGGCAATCAGCCCCAGCATTTT,CASSRDRGGNQPQHF
TRBV15,few,TRBJ2-1,TRBD1,TGTGCCACCAGCAAACCGGGACAGGGGGCCATCAATGAGCAGTTCTTC,CATSKPGQGAINEQFF
TRBV6-1,-,TRBJ1-1,-,TGTGCCAGCAGTCCGCGGACAGCACAGAACACTGAAGCTTTCTTT,CASSPRTAQNTEAFF
TRBV11-2,-,TRBJ1-5,-,TGTGCCAGCAGCACAGATAGCAATCAGCCCCAGCATTTT,CASSTDSNQPQHF
TRBV2,-,TRBJ1-4,TRBD1,TGTGCCAGCACCCCTTCCGGGACAGTTGGCGAAAAACTGTTTTTT,CASTPSGTVGEKLFF
TRBV7-9,-,TRBJ2-2,-,TGTGCCAGCAGCTTACGTAGACAAACACTCAACACCGGGGAGCTGTTTTTT,CASSLRRQTLNTGELFF
TRBV27,-,TRBJ2-5,-,TGTGCCAGCAGTTCCCCGGGGTCTGAATCGATCGGGGAGACCCAGTACTTC,CASSSPGSESIGETQYF
TRBV9,-,TRBJ2-7,TRBD2,TGTGCCAGCAGCCCGAGCCCGACTAGCGGGGTCGGAAACGAGCAGTACTTC,CASSPSPTSGVGNEQYF
TRBV13,-,TRBJ2-7,TRBD2,TGTGCCAGCACTCAGGGACTAGCGACCTACGAGCAGTACTTC,CASTQGLATYEQYF
TRBV4-3,few,TRBJ2-2,-,TGCGCCAGCAGCCAAGAGGGGCAGGCGAACACCGGGGAGCTGTTTTTT,CASSQEGQANTGELFF
TRBV5-5,-,TRBJ1-2,-,TGTGCCAGCAGCCCGGTCGGGGAGAACTATGGCTACACCTTC,CASSPVGENYGYTF
TRBV27,-,TRBJ1-2,-,TGTGCCAGCAGTTTCGGGACTGCGGGAGGCTACACCTTC,CASSFGTAGGYTF
TRBV25-1,-,TRBJ1-6,-,TGTGCCAGCAGCGCTCAGGGGTTCGGTTCACCCCTCCACTTT,CASSAQGFGSPLHF
TRBV5-5,-,TRBJ2-2,-,TGTGCCAGCAGCCTAAACACCGGGGAGCTGTTTTTT,CASSLNTGELFF
TRBV30,-,TRBJ2-2,-,TGTGCCTGGAGCGGTAACACCGGGGAGCTGTTTTTT,CAWSGNTGELFF
TRBV28,-,TRBJ1-5,TRBD1,TGTGCCAGCAAAAGGACAGGGGATTATGCTAATCAGCCCCAGCATTTT,CASKRTGDYANQPQHF
TRBV4-2,-,TRBJ1-4,-,TGTGCCAGCAGCCAAGACTCAGGGCCTAATGAAAAACTGTTTTTT,CASSQDSGPNEKLFF
TRBV4-3,few,TRBJ2-6,TRBD2,TGCGCCAGCAGCCAAGCGGGCGGGGGGGCCTCTGGGGCCAACGTCCTGACTTTC,CASSQAGGGASGANVLTF
TRBV7-9,-,TRBJ1-4,TRBD1,TGTGCCAGCAGAGAGATCCCAGGGGGCGTTACTAATGAAAAACTGTTTTTT,CASREIPGGVTNEKLFF
TRBV10-3,-,TRBJ1-3,-,TGTGCCATCAGTGAGTCTTTGGGGGCGTCTGGAAACACCATATATTTT,CAISESLGASGNTIYF
TRBV5-1,-,TRBJ1-1,-,TGCGCCAGCAGCCCACGATCCGGCGGTGAAGCTTTCTTT,CASSPRSGGEAFF
TRBV27,-,TRBJ1-2,TRBD1,TGTGCCAGCAGTGGAGGGGACAGGGGCTATGGCTACACCTTC,CASSGGDRGYGYTF
TRBV28,-,TRBJ2-1,TRBD2,TGTGCCAGCAGTCACGGGACTAGCGCCTACAATGAGCAGTTCTTC,CASSHGTSAYNEQFF
TRBV2,-,TRBJ1-4,-,TGTGCCAGCAGTGATGGGGGGGCCAATGAAAAACTGTTTTTT,CASSDGGANEKLFF
TRBV19,-,TRBJ2-2,-,TGTGCCAGTATTCCGGGAGCCAACACCGGGGAGCTGTTTTTT,CASIPGANTGELFF
TRBV5-4,-,TRBJ2-3,TRBD2,TGTGCCAGCAGCTACCATCTAGCGGGGGGCAGCACAGATACGCAGTATTTT,CASSYHLAGGSTDTQYF
TRBV9,-,TRBJ2-5,-,TGTGCCAGCAGCGTAGGCGTAGCTGGGCAAGAGACCCAGTACTTC,CASSVGVAGQETQYF
TRBV5-1,-,TRBJ2-1,TRBD2,TGCGCCAGCAAGGTGGCTAGCGGGTACAATGAGCAGTTCTTC,CASKVASGYNEQFF
TRBV18,few,TRBJ2-6,TRBD1,TGTGCCAGCTCACCCCCGGGACAGGTTGGCGCTGGGGCCAACGTCCTGACTTTC,CASSPPGQVGAGANVLTF
TRBV19,-,TRBJ2-7,-,TGTGCCACCTCGACAGTCTACGAGCAGTACTTC,CATSTVYEQYF
TRBV4-2,-,TRBJ2-2,-,TGTGCCAGCAGCCACGCCCGAGGACGGAGACTACGCACCGGGGAGCTGTTTTTT,CASSHARGRRLRTGELFF
TRBV5-1,-,TRBJ2-1,TRBD2,TGCGCCAGCAGCTTTAGCGGGACCGTATTCAATGAGCAGTTCTTC,CASSFSGTVFNEQFF